Shown below are 23 T cell receptor beta chains from a single sample sequenced in a study of shared clonotypes between healthy human individuals. Measured with immunoSEQ multiplex PCR; TCRdb has only the in-frame clones, and not every one. The sample yields some 2.4 million clones, roughly 93% seen once. The specimen sequenced was naive CD4+ T cells from PBMCs. This sample's subset: CD45RA+ positively selected. Receptors were obtained from a man aged 18 to 30 in good health. Some clones in this sample may be carry-over from other donors' samples.

The V gene is TRBV28, the J gene TRBJ2-6; D is undetermined. V was shortened by 5 bases and J by 4 bases, with 15 bases between the two germline ends. The CDR3 totals 16 residues. Germline assignment: CDR1 MDHEN and CDR2 SYDVKM. This CDR3 reads CASSVPGVTGANVLTF. The CDR3 nucleotides read TGTGCCAGCAGTGTGCCTGGGGTGACCGGGGCCAACGTCCTGACTTTC.

The chain combines TRBV6-5 with TRBJ1-4, with D hard to call. V lost 0 bases, J lost 8 bases, and 10 bases lay in between. The germline V gene encodes CDR1 MNHEY and CDR2 SVGAGI. The CDR3 covers 14 residues. The CDR3 loop is CASSYSKGWEKLFF. DNA for the CDR3: TGTGCCAGCAGTTACTCGAAAGGTTGGGAAAAACTGTTTTTT.

A note on this clone: The sample carries other DNA sequences with the same CDR3. This sequence joins TRBV7-2 and TRBJ2-7; TRBD1 matches 10 bases. CDR1 is SGHTA, CDR2 FQGNSA, per germline. The CDR3 covers 15 residues. The ends lost 2 bases at V and 2 bases at J; junction bases unmatched: 3. DNA of the CDR3: TGTGCCAGCAGCTTATCGGGACAGGGGACCTACGAGCAGTACTTC. Its translation is CASSLSGQGTYEQYF.

The CDR3 DNA sequence: TGTGCCAGCAGCTTAACTCCACGGGCGGGGGAGCAGTACTTC. Translating it yields CASSLTPRAGEQYF. The V call is TRBV7-2, the J call TRBJ2-7, with D perhaps TRBD2 (6 bases). Trimming took 2 bases from V and 7 from J, leaving 15 bases between them. The CDR3 consists of 14 residues. Germline assignment: CDR1 SGHTA and CDR2 FQGNSA.

V is TRBV15 and J is TRBJ2-1, with D hard to call. The CDR3 totals 12 residues. The germline V gene has CDR1 LNHNV and CDR2 YYDKDF (reference sequence). The ends were cut back, 0 bases at V and 13 bases at J, with 10 bases in the middle. This CDR3 reads CATSREGLTQFF. Written as DNA, the CDR3 is TGTGCCACCAGCAGAGAAGGGCTTACCCAGTTCTTC.

The J gene is TRBJ2-3, the V gene TRBV5-8; tentative D call: TRBD2 (5 bases). Germline V gene sequence: CDR1 SGHTS, CDR2 YDEGEE. This CDR3 contains 13 residues. Trimming removed 4 bases at V and 6 bases at J, with 12 bases between. The CDR3 DNA reads TGTGCCAGCAGCGGAGGAAGAGGGGATACGCAGTATTTT. Amino acid sequence: CASSGGRGDTQYF.

The gene calls are TRBV2 and TRBJ2-5; TRBD1 matches at 9 bases. Germline values: CDR1 SNHLY, CDR2 FYNNEI. The CDR3 totals 16 residues. V gave up 6 bases and J gave up 4 bases; unmatched junction bases: 12. The CDR3 here is CASSQMTGGWGETQYF. CDR3 nucleotides: TGTGCCAGCAGCCAGATGACAGGGGGGTGGGGAGAGACCCAGTACTTC.

V gene TRBV15 combines with J gene TRBJ2-6; 8 bases map to TRBD2. V lost 3 bases, J lost 3 bases, and 4 bases stayed unmatched. The germline CDR1 and CDR2 sequences are LNHNV and YYDKDF (reference sequence). CDR3 length: 16 amino acids. CDR3 nucleotides: TGTGCCACCAGCAGCCTAACTAGCGGTGGGGCCAACGTCCTGACTTTC. It encodes CATSSLTSGGANVLTF.

The chain uses TRBV5-1 and TRBJ2-3; D unclear. CDR1 SGHRS and CDR2 YFSETQ come from the germline V gene. The CDR3 sequence is 14 residues long. V lost 3 bases to trimming and J lost 7 bases, with 15 bases between them. CDR3 loop: CASSSRTAENTQYF. Written as DNA, the CDR3 is TGCGCCAGCAGCTCCAGGACGGCCGAAAATACGCAGTATTTT. The entire variable domain, with the rest obtained from reference TRBV5-1 and TRBJ2-3, is as follows: KAGVTQTPRYLIKTRGQQVTLSCSPISGHRSVSWYQQTPGQGLQFLFEYFSETQRNKGNFPGRFSGRQFSNSRSEMNVSTLELGDSALYLCASSSRTAENTQYFGPGTRLTVL.

The chain uses TRBV9 and TRBJ2-2; D remains unclear. V was clipped by 1 base and J by 7 bases, with 5 bases between them. This CDR3 is 12 amino acids long. CDR1 SGDLS and CDR2 YYNGEE come from the germline V gene. This chain's CDR3 is CASSVTLGELFF. For the CDR3, the DNA is TGTGCCAGCAGCGTAACTCTCGGGGAGCTGTTTTTT.

The rearrangement uses TRBV28 and TRBJ2-3; 8 nucleotides agree with TRBD2. The J segment lost 6 bases and the V segment lost 10 bases, leaving 21 bases of the junction unmatched. The CDR3 has 17 residues. Germline values: CDR1 MDHEN, CDR2 SYDVKM. CDR3 amino acids: CAIQPAYSQREKDTQYF. DNA for the CDR3: TGTGCCATCCAGCCCGCCTATTCCCAGCGGGAGAAGGATACGCAGTATTTT.

The chain links TRBV12-5 to TRBJ2-1; TRBD2 matches 11 bases. V shed 2 bases and J 8 bases; nucleotides not matched to a gene: 5. Germline loops: CDR1 LGHNT, CDR2 FRNRAP. The CDR3 is 15 residues long. DNA for the CDR3: TGTGCTAGTGGTTTGAGGCTAGCGGGAGGTTATGAGCAGTTCTTC. It codes for CASGLRLAGGYEQFF.

The rearrangement uses TRBV5-4 and TRBJ2-3; 8 bases map to TRBD1. Germline lookup yields CDR1 SGHNT and CDR2 YYREEE (reference sequence). This CDR3 is 15 amino acids long. Trimming cost V 4 bases and J 2 bases; bases outside gene matches: 6. The CDR3 nucleotides read TGTGCCAGCAGCCACCCGGGACAGGTCACAGATACGCAGTATTTT. This gives the protein CASSHPGQVTDTQYF.

V is TRBV9 and J is TRBJ2-1, with D hard to call. Trimming took 7 bases from V and 4 from J, leaving 21 bases between them. The CDR3 covers 16 residues. CDR1 is SGDLS and CDR2 is YYNGEE in the germline V gene. CDR3 amino acids: CASRQPAPVLYNEQFF. The CDR3 nucleotides read TGTGCCAGCCGACAACCCGCCCCAGTCCTTTACAATGAGCAGTTCTTC.

This chain connects TRBV12-5 to TRBJ2-3; 10 nucleotides line up with TRBD2. The germline CDR1 and CDR2 sequences are LGHNT and FRNRAP. This CDR3 is 17 amino acids long. V dropped 5 bases and J dropped 6; count of bases not matched to a gene: 14. The CDR3 region is CASGLLTLSGRTDTQYF. CDR3 DNA sequence: TGTGCTAGTGGTCTTCTAACCCTTAGCGGGAGGACTGATACGCAGTATTTT. The whole variable domain, remainder taken from reference TRBV12-5 and TRBJ2-3, is DARVTQTPRHKVTEMGQEVTMRCQPILGHNTVFWYRQTMMQGLELLAYFRNRAPLDDSGMPKDRFSAEMPDATLATLKIQPSEPRDSAVYFCASGLLTLSGRTDTQYFGPGTRLTVL.

This clone was picked up one time. The chain combines TRBV19 with TRBJ2-3; D not certain. Germline lookup yields CDR1 LNHDA and CDR2 SQIVND (reference sequence). The CDR3 sequence is 14 residues long. The V and J ends lost 5 bases and 6 bases respectively, with 15 bases between them. The CDR3 sequence is CASSFRSRGDTQYF. As DNA, the CDR3 is TGTGCCAGTAGTTTCCGATCTAGAGGTGATACGCAGTATTTT. Together with reference TRBV19 and TRBJ2-3, the CDR3 gives the full variable domain: DGGITQSPKYLFRKEGQNVTLSCEQNLNHDAMYWYRQDPGQGLRLIYYSQIVNDFQKGDIAEGYSVSREKKESFPLTVTSAQKNPTAFYLCASSFRSRGDTQYFGPGTRLTVL.

As regards this clone: A junction end diverges from the germline sequence, so it may reflect a read error. This sample also contains other DNA sequences that code for the same CDR3. The chain links TRBV2 to TRBJ2-1; the D is unclear. The V gene's germline CDR1 is SNHLY and CDR2 FYNNEI. This CDR3 region has 14 residues. In nucleotides, the CDR3 is TGCGCCAGCAGTCGCCTGGGCCTCTACAATGAGCAGTTCTTC. Translated: CASSRLGLYNEQFF.

The chain is built from TRBV5-1 and TRBJ2-5; TRBD1 aligns across 7 bases. The germline CDR1 and CDR2 sequences are SGHRS and YFSETQ. Trimming took 2 bases from V and 5 from J; bases not matched to a gene: 12. This CDR3 is 16 amino acids long. The CDR3 protein is CASSLGGVTGWETQYF. DNA of the CDR3: TGCGCCAGCAGCTTAGGAGGTGTGACAGGGTGGGAGACCCAGTACTTC.

This clone was detected once. The chain combines TRBV15 with TRBJ2-5; D is perhaps TRBD1 or TRBD2 (6 bases each). The J call may be mistaken, given a closer DNA end match to TRBJ2-7. This CDR3 region has 14 residues. Germline V gene sequence: CDR1 LNHNV, CDR2 YYDKDF (reference sequence). CDR3 bases: TGTGCCACCAGGACTAGGGGGAACCGGTACGAGCAGTACTTC. This gives the protein CATRTRGNRYEQYF.

Regarding this clone: Within the sample, other DNA sequences also encode this same CDR3. This chain connects TRBV27 to TRBJ1-5; no reliable D call. This CDR3 has 13 residues. Germline CDR1 reads MNHEY; CDR2 reads SMNVEV (reference sequence). V was shortened by 0 bases and J by 4 bases, with 4 bases between the two germline ends. The CDR3 sequence: CASSLSYNQPQHF. The CDR3 DNA reads as TGTGCCAGCAGTTTATCGTATAATCAGCCCCAGCATTTT.

J is TRBJ2-7 and V is TRBV6-1, with 9 nucleotides matching TRBD1. Trimming at V came to 10 bases and at J to 6 bases, leaving 13 bases not matched to a gene. CDR1 is MNHNS, CDR2 SASEGT, per germline. The CDR3 loop spans 14 amino acids. CDR3 region: CATISDRGVGEQYF. Here the CDR3 DNA reads TGTGCCACCATTTCGGACAGGGGAGTGGGCGAGCAGTACTTC.

This chain joins TRBV5-1 and TRBJ2-2; 8 bases line up with TRBD1. V shed 2 bases, J shed 4 bases, and the junction held 4 bases outside the gene matches. Germline V gives CDR1 SGHRS, CDR2 YFSETQ. The CDR3 loop spans 15 amino acids. The CDR3 region has the DNA TGCGCCAGCAGCTTTACCACAGGGGGCACCGGGGAGCTGTTTTTT. Protein: CASSFTTGGTGELFF.

The rearrangement uses TRBV6-6 and TRBJ2-7; possible D gene TRBD2, 5 bases. The CDR3 contains 15 residues. Germline V lookup: CDR1 MNHNY, CDR2 SVGAGI (reference sequence). Trimming shortened V by 6 bases and J by 7 bases, and 22 bases separated the two germline ends. CDR3 DNA sequence: TGTGCCAGCAGGGACGGGGATGGAGGCCCTCTGGAGCAGTACTTC. Its translation: CASRDGDGGPLEQYF.